Included here is one T cell receptor (beta chain) sequence, with context. The data were taken from a study of T cells after yellow fever vaccination. In TCRdb, the 5' RACE reads were re-called with MiXCR into one record per CDR3 protein. The table includes 300,000 to 400,000 distinct CDR3 sequences, 8.7% detected once. Trimming took 0 bases from V and 4 from J, leaving 10 bases between them. Germline CDR1 and CDR2: SGHRS and YFSETQ. This CDR3 has 14 amino acids. The sample consisted of PBMCs, taken on the day of the first yellow fever vaccination. V usage is TRBV5-1 and J usage is TRBJ2-5; no clear D gene. The clonotype comes from a man aged 18 to 35 who received the YFV17D yellow fever vaccine. The CDR3 nucleotides are TGCGCCAGCAGCTTGGGGCAGGCGAGAGAGACCCAGTACTTC. Translating gives CASSLGQARETQYF.